The 12 T cell receptor beta chains in this list originate from one sample, sequenced in a study of OX40 agonist ivuxolimab in advanced cancers. Assay: immunoSEQ multiplex PCR; the TCRdb copy retains only in-frame clones and omits some. Of roughly 25,000 clones in the sample, 77% were seen once. Material: CD4+ or CD8+ T cells sorted from blood, obtained in a trial of the OX40 agonist ivuxolimab. The receptors derive from an adult with an advanced solid tumor such as melanoma, head and neck, liver or kidney cancer.

This rearrangement joins TRBV5-4 to TRBJ2-1; possibly TRBD1 for D (8 bases). V was shortened by 4 bases and J by 7 bases, with 18 bases between the two germline ends. Germline CDR1 and CDR2: SGHNT and YYREEE (reference sequence). CDR3 length equals 15 residues. DNA of the CDR3: TGTGCCAGCAGCCCACGGACAGGGAGGGAGAATGAGCAGTTCTTC. Translation: CASSPRTGRENEQFF.

Only a few counts were recorded for this clone. CDR3 nucleotides: TGTGCCAGTAGTACCTTCCGCGGAAAGCAGTTCTTC. Translating it yields CASSTFRGKQFF. The V and J genes are TRBV19 and TRBJ2-1; D not certain. CDR1 is LNHDA, CDR2 SQIVND, per germline (reference sequence). V dropped 4 bases and J dropped 11 bases, with 12 bases sitting between them. The CDR3 is 12 residues long. The variable domain in full, completed from reference TRBV19 and TRBJ2-1, reads DGGITQSPKYLFRKEGQNVTLSCEQNLNHDAMYWYRQDPGQGLRLIYYSQIVNDFQKGDIAEGYSVSREKKESFPLTVTSAQKNPTAFYLCASSTFRGKQFFGPGTRLTVL.

V usage is TRBV15 and J usage is TRBJ1-3; D perhaps matches TRBD1 (5 bases). CDR3 length equals 16 residues. Germline CDR1 is LNHNV and CDR2 is YYDKDF (reference sequence). V was cut by 3 bases and J by 0 bases, with 12 bases left in between. The CDR3 region is CATSSQTVSSGNTIYF. The CDR3 region has the DNA TGTGCCACCAGCAGCCAGACAGTCAGCTCTGGAAACACCATATATTTT.

V and J are TRBV6-6 and TRBJ2-2; D could derive from TRBD1 or TRBD2 (5 bases each). Trimming took off 11 bases at V and 0 bases at J, with 13 bases between the two ends. The CDR3 sequence is 14 residues long. CDR1 and CDR2 (germline): MNHNY, SVGAGI (reference sequence). This chain's CDR3 is CALQQGANTGELFF. The CDR3 DNA follows: TGTGCCTTACAGCAGGGAGCGAACACCGGGGAGCTGTTTTTT.

V usage is TRBV6-5 and J usage is TRBJ1-4, with a tentative D call TRBD1 (5 bases). Germline lookup yields CDR1 MNHEY and CDR2 SVGAGI. Trimming shortened V by 3 bases and J by 3 bases, and 11 bases separated the two germline ends. The CDR3 loop spans 15 amino acids. The CDR3 loop is CASSYDGGANEKLFF. Written as DNA, the CDR3 is TGTGCCAGCAGTTATGACGGGGGAGCTAATGAAAAACTGTTTTTT.

There are a few counts of this clone. The chain links TRBV27 to TRBJ2-7; TRBD1 aligns across 11 bases. CDR3 length: 14 residues. CDR1 MNHEY and CDR2 SMNVEV come from the germline V gene (reference sequence). V lost 3 bases to trimming and J lost 7 bases; unmatched junction nucleotides: 5. CDR3: CASSFWTGGQEQYF. CDR3 DNA: TGTGCCAGCAGTTTTTGGACAGGGGGCCAAGAGCAGTACTTC.

The chain uses TRBV2 and TRBJ1-5; 7 bases are shared with TRBD1. Trimming cost V 6 bases and J 7 bases; bases outside gene matches: 12. Germline V gives CDR1 SNHLY, CDR2 FYNNEI. This CDR3 has 15 amino acids. CDR3 sequence reads: CASRIDRASGQPQHF. The CDR3 DNA follows: TGTGCCAGCAGGATCGACAGGGCCTCCGGGCAGCCCCAGCATTTT.

The gene calls are TRBV29-1 and TRBJ2-7; D unclear. This CDR3 is 12 amino acids long. V lost 0 bases to trimming and J lost 6 bases, with 9 bases between them. Germline loops: CDR1 SQVTM, CDR2 ANQGSEA. The CDR3 nucleotides are TGCAGCGTTGAAGATTTCGCCAGCGAGCAGTACTTC. It translates to CSVEDFASEQYF.

The chain uses TRBV6-1 and TRBJ1-5; D remains ambiguous. V gave up 1 base and J gave up 4 bases, with 8 bases separating them. Per the germline V gene, CDR1 is MNHNS and CDR2 is SASEGT. The CDR3 is 14 amino acids. The CDR3 DNA follows: TGTGCCAGCAGTGAAGGATTCCTTAATCAGCCCCAGCATTTT. This translates into CASSEGFLNQPQHF.

This chain joins TRBV28 and TRBJ2-7, with 10 bases that match TRBD2. Germline CDR1 MDHEN, CDR2 SYDVKM. J was trimmed by 2 bases and V by 5 bases; bases with no gene match: 6. This CDR3 comprises 15 residues. The DNA of the CDR3 is TGTGCCAGCAGTCGGGGACTAGCGCCTACCTACGAGCAGTACTTC. Its protein is CASSRGLAPTYEQYF.

J is TRBJ1-2 and V is TRBV30, with D unresolved. CDR3 length: 12 amino acids. V was clipped by 4 bases and J by 4 bases, with 10 bases between them. Germline V CDR1 and CDR2: GTSNPN, SVGIG (reference sequence). The CDR3 sequence is CAWKALFYGYTF. The CDR3 DNA reads TGTGCCTGGAAGGCACTTTTCTATGGCTACACCTTC.

The CDR3 nucleotides read TGTGCCAGCAGTTCCTCTAGTCGGTTAGCCTACGAGCAGTACTTC. It yields the protein CASSSSSRLAYEQYF. This sequence joins TRBV27 and TRBJ2-7; unclear D gene. There are 15 residues in the CDR3. V gave up 4 bases and J gave up 2 bases, with 15 bases separating them. The germline CDR1 and CDR2 sequences are MNHEY and SMNVEV (reference sequence).